The clone carrying this T cell receptor beta chain was counted at least ten times. The data stem from a study of Graves' ophthalmopathy and Graves' hyperthyroidism. The study amplified TCR beta CDR3 regions using RNA transcripts. The first round was an RT-PCR with HTBI primers, and the second round was a multiplex PCR. Each CDR3 protein is one row after TCRdb ran MiXCR on the multiplex PCR reads. The data contain some 520,000 distinct CDR3 sequences, around an eighth of them singletons. Isolation of PBMCs was performed using over 8.5 ml of fresh peripheral blood. Sequencing used blood. The sequence came from a woman under 40 with Graves' ophthalmopathy.

CDR3 sequence: CASLDSQETQYF. CDR3 nucleotide sequence: TGTGCCAGCCTCGACAGCCAAGAGACCCAGTACTTC. This sequence joins TRBV7-9 and TRBJ2-5; possibly TRBD1 for D (5 bases). This CDR3 comprises 12 residues. The germline CDR1 and CDR2 sequences are SEHNR and FQNEAQ (reference sequence). V dropped 8 bases and J dropped 1 base, with 8 bases sitting between them.